Listed here are 28 T cell receptor beta chains from one sample, sequenced in a study of OX40 agonist ivuxolimab in advanced cancers. Some clones are missing from TCRdb's copy, which holds only in-frame ones; the method was immunoSEQ multiplex PCR. This repertoire shows some 97,000 clones, about nine tenths found once; its top ten account for 0.31%. Sequencing used CD4+ or CD8+ T cells sorted from blood, obtained in a trial of the OX40 agonist ivuxolimab. These receptors were obtained from an adult with an advanced solid tumor such as melanoma, head and neck, liver or kidney cancer.

V usage is TRBV14 and J usage is TRBJ2-5; 7 positions agree with TRBD1. CDR1 is SGHDN, CDR2 FVKESK, per germline. The CDR3 has 17 residues. J lost 0 bases, V lost 2 bases, and 9 bases had no gene match. Written as DNA, the CDR3 is TGTGCCAGCAGCCAAAGGGGGATCAGGGGGTACCAAGAGACCCAGTACTTC. Protein product: CASSQRGIRGYQETQYF.

CDR3 coding DNA: TGTGCCAGCCGACAGGGCCTCTCTGGGGCCAACGTCCTGACTTTC. Protein: CASRQGLSGANVLTF. The chain has TRBV2 and TRBJ2-6; 7 positions match TRBD1. J gave up 0 bases and V 8 bases, and 4 bases lay outside the gene matches. The CDR3 runs 15 residues. Per germline, CDR1 SNHLY and CDR2 FYNNEI.

The chain recombines TRBV1 with TRBJ1-5; the D segment call TRBD1 is taken from the table without a DNA check. TRBV1 is tagged as a pseudogene. The CDR3 extends over 15 amino acids. The DNA for the CDR3 is TGCACCAGCAGCCTTAGGGGCGATAGCAATCAGCCCCAGCATTTT. This codes for CTSSLRGDSNQPQHF.

The V and J genes are TRBV18 and TRBJ2-7; the D gene could be TRBD1 or TRBD2 (5 bases each). This CDR3 has 12 amino acids. Germline V gene data show CDR1 as KGHSH and CDR2 as LQKENI. V dropped 3 bases and J dropped 7 bases, with 10 bases sitting between them. The CDR3 DNA is TGTGCCAGCTCACCGGGACGTGGGGAGCAGTACTTC. This gives the protein CASSPGRGEQYF.

The gene calls are TRBV7-2 and TRBJ2-1; 8 positions match TRBD1. CDR3 length: 15 amino acids. Germline CDR1 SGHTA, CDR2 FQGNSA. Germline trimming cut 5 bases from V and 7 bases from J; bases unmatched to any gene: 10. CDR3 loop: CASSTQGAVRNEQFF. The CDR3 bases are TGTGCCAGCAGCACGCAGGGGGCAGTAAGGAATGAGCAGTTCTTC.

This chain connects TRBV27 to TRBJ2-7; the D gene is possibly TRBD1 (6 bases). V shed 3 bases and J shed 4 bases, with 10 bases lying between them. The CDR3 contains 13 residues. The V gene's germline CDR1 is MNHEY and CDR2 SMNVEV (reference sequence). CDR3 sequence reads: CASSFRRGYEQYF. CDR3 in DNA: TGTGCCAGCAGTTTTCGCAGGGGTTACGAGCAGTACTTC.

The chain employs TRBV7-2 and TRBJ2-1; TRBD2 is a possible D gene (5 bases). The V and J ends lost 1 base and 2 bases respectively, with 9 bases between them. Germline-derived CDR1 and CDR2 are SGHTA and FQGNSA. CDR3 size: 15 residues. This chain's CDR3 is CASSLVDGAYNEQFF. DNA of the CDR3: TGTGCCAGCAGCTTAGTCGACGGGGCCTACAATGAGCAGTTCTTC. The whole variable domain, filled in from reference TRBV7-2 and TRBJ2-1, reads GAGVSQSPSNKVTEKGKDVELRCDPISGHTALYWYRQSLGQGLEFLIYFQGNSAPDKSGLPSDRFSAERTGGSVSTLTIQRTQQEDSAVYLCASSLVDGAYNEQFFGPGTRLTVL.

The chain combines TRBV6-5 with TRBJ2-7; perhaps TRBD1 as D (6 bases). V was cut by 6 bases and J by 3 bases, with 18 bases left in between. Germline CDR1 and CDR2: MNHEY and SVGAGI. The CDR3 is made up of 15 amino acids. CDR3 nucleotides: TGTGCCAGCAGATCCACAGGGACGACCTTCTACGAGCAGTACTTC. Protein product: CASRSTGTTFYEQYF.

The chain recombines TRBV7-7 with TRBJ2-5; TRBD2 matches 9 bases. Germline V gene sequence: CDR1 SSHAT, CDR2 FNYEAQ (reference sequence). There are 15 residues in the CDR3. Trimming at V came to 1 base and at J to 5 bases, leaving 5 bases not matched to a gene. The CDR3 here is CASSLGSGSWETQYF. CDR3 DNA: TGTGCCAGCAGCTTAGGTAGCGGGAGTTGGGAGACCCAGTACTTC.

In this sample, this clone turned up a few times. The chain joins TRBV7-6 to TRBJ2-4; D may be TRBD1 (6 bases). The CDR3 sequence is 14 residues long. Trimming pared 5 bases from V and 7 bases from J, leaving 15 bases between. Germline V gene data show CDR1 as SGHVS and CDR2 as FNYEAQ. CDR3 DNA sequence: TGTGCCAGCAGCCCCCGGGACAACAGGAACATTCAGTACTTC. Protein sequence: CASSPRDNRNIQYF.

The gene calls are TRBV7-2 and TRBJ1-2; the D is unclear. Germline V gene data show CDR1 as SGHTA and CDR2 as FQGNSA. The CDR3 runs to 11 residues. Trimming pared 4 bases from V and 4 bases from J, leaving 4 bases between. The CDR3 reads CASSSFYGYTF. In nucleotides, the CDR3 is TGTGCCAGCAGCTCCTTCTATGGCTACACCTTC.

A few counts support this clone. CDR3 coding DNA: TGTGCCAGCAGTGAAGTAGGAGGGGGCGGGGAGCCCCAGCATTTT. Its protein is CASSEVGGGGEPQHF. V gene TRBV6-1 combines with J gene TRBJ1-5; 7 positions match TRBD1. This CDR3 spans 15 amino acids. With V trimmed by 1 base and J by 8 bases, 8 bases remained unmatched. Per the germline V gene, CDR1 is MNHNS and CDR2 is SASEGT.

J is TRBJ2-7 and V is TRBV6-1; D may correspond to TRBD1 or TRBD2 (6 bases each). The V end was cut by 6 bases, the J end by 2 bases, with 14 bases between. This CDR3 comprises 14 residues. Germline V CDR1 and CDR2: MNHNS, SASEGT. CDR3 bases: TGTGCCAGCAGAAGGGGAAGGGGGGCCTACGAGCAGTACTTC. This translates into CASRRGRGAYEQYF.

The chain combines TRBV4-2 with TRBJ2-1, with TRBD2 identical over 8 bases. The germline CDR1 and CDR2 sequences are LGHNA and YNFKEQ. CDR3 length: 16 residues. V dropped 1 base and J dropped 7; count of bases not matched to a gene: 9. CDR3 sequence (DNA): TGTGCCAGCAGCCAAGGTTCCAGCGGGAGTTATAATGAGCAGTTCTTC. It yields the protein CASSQGSSGSYNEQFF.

The rearrangement joins TRBV7-2 to TRBJ2-5, with 7 bases that match TRBD2. The length of the CDR3 is 14 residues. V was clipped by 4 bases and J by 7 bases; unmatched bases: 9. Germline-derived CDR1 and CDR2 are SGHTA and FQGNSA. The CDR3 loop reads CASSSTSAGWTQYF. In nucleotides, the CDR3 is TGTGCCAGCAGCTCAACGTCAGCGGGATGGACCCAGTACTTC.

V usage is TRBV14 and J usage is TRBJ2-5; D is perhaps TRBD1 (5 bases). Germline V gives CDR1 SGHDN, CDR2 FVKESK. CDR3 size: 13 residues. The V end was cut by 5 bases, the J end by 1 base, with 8 bases between. CDR3 in DNA: TGTGCCAGCAGCTGGGGCCTCCAAGAGACCCAGTACTTC. It encodes CASSWGLQETQYF.

The rearrangement links TRBV28 to TRBJ2-2, with 9 bases matching TRBD1. J gave up 6 bases and V 7 bases, and 12 bases lay outside the gene matches. Germline assignment: CDR1 MDHEN and CDR2 SYDVKM. The CDR3 loop spans 16 amino acids. The CDR3 DNA sequence: TGTGCCAGCACCCGTGGAGGGACAGGGCGTGCCGGGGAGCTGTTTTTT. Translated: CASTRGGTGRAGELFF. The full variable domain, rest sourced from reference TRBV28 and TRBJ2-2, is DVKVTQSSRYLVKRTGEKVFLECVQDMDHENMFWYRQDPGLGLRLIYFSYDVKMKEKGDIPEGYSVSREKKERFSLILESASTNQTSMYLCASTRGGTGRAGELFFGEGSRLTVL.

This clone was observed a handful of times. The chain combines TRBV5-1 with TRBJ2-1; D is tentatively TRBD1 or TRBD2 (5 bases each). Germline V CDR1 and CDR2: SGHRS, YFSETQ. CDR3 length: 16 amino acids. The V and J ends lost 4 bases and 0 bases respectively, with 14 bases between them. CDR3 sequence reads: CASSLAQRGSYNEQFF. In nucleotides, the CDR3 is TGCGCCAGCAGCCTCGCCCAGAGGGGCTCCTACAATGAGCAGTTCTTC.

The rearrangement joins TRBV19 to TRBJ2-5, with 7 positions matching TRBD1. CDR3 length: 16 amino acids. CDR1 is LNHDA, CDR2 SQIVND, per germline (reference sequence). Trimming cost V 1 base and J 1 base; bases outside gene matches: 6. The CDR3: CASSIGLGTVQETQYF. The CDR3 DNA follows: TGTGCCAGTAGTATAGGTCTTGGGACAGTCCAAGAGACCCAGTACTTC. Variable domain in full (rest from reference TRBV19 and TRBJ2-5): DGGITQSPKYLFRKEGQNVTLSCEQNLNHDAMYWYRQDPGQGLRLIYYSQIVNDFQKGDIAEGYSVSREKKESFPLTVTSAQKNPTAFYLCASSIGLGTVQETQYFGPGTRLLVL.

CDR3 amino acids: CASSLGRERGEQFF. Here the CDR3 DNA reads TGTGCCAGCAGCCTAGGGCGGGAAAGGGGTGAGCAGTTCTTC. The chain joins TRBV5-8 to TRBJ2-1; D possibly corresponds to TRBD2 (6 bases). Germline V gives CDR1 SGHTS, CDR2 YDEGEE. Trimming stripped 4 bases from V and 9 bases from J, with 17 bases between. The CDR3 runs 14 residues. Variable domain in full (rest from reference TRBV5-8 and TRBJ2-1): EAGVTQSPTHLIKTRGQQATLRCSPISGHTSVYWYQQALGLGLQFLLWYDEGEERNRGNFPPRFSGRQFPNYSSELNVNALELEDSALYLCASSLGRERGEQFFGPGTRLTVL.

The chain has TRBV7-1 and TRBJ2-7; D assignment may be TRBD1 or TRBD2 (6 bases each). TRBV7-1 qualifies as an ORF whose function is uncertain. V dropped 4 bases and J dropped 2 bases, with 12 bases sitting between them. CDR3 length: 14 amino acids. CDR3 in amino acids: CASSLAAGAYEQYF. Written as DNA, the CDR3 is TGTGCCAGCAGCTTAGCGGCAGGGGCCTACGAGCAGTACTTC.

A single count supports this clone. V and J are TRBV7-2 and TRBJ1-1, with TRBD1 matching over 8 bases. Germline loops: CDR1 SGHTA, CDR2 FQGNSA. The CDR3 covers 14 residues. The V segment lost 2 bases and the J segment 12 bases; nucleotides outside the gene matches: 11. The CDR3 DNA is TGTGCCAGCAGCTTAATGGGAGGGACAGGCGTGACTTTCTTT. Translated: CASSLMGGTGVTFF.

The gene calls are TRBV11-1 and TRBJ1-1; 7 bases fit TRBD1. Trimming cost V 6 bases and J 3 bases; bases outside gene matches: 10. The CDR3 is 15 amino acids. Germline lookup yields CDR1 SGHAT and CDR2 FQDESV (reference sequence). CDR3 protein: CASRTDRSRHTEAFF. CDR3 DNA sequence: TGTGCCAGCAGGACGGACAGGTCTCGGCACACTGAAGCTTTCTTT. Drawing the rest from reference TRBV11-1 and TRBJ1-1, the complete variable domain is EAEVAQSPRYKITEKSQAVAFWCDPISGHATLYWYRQILGQGPELLVQFQDESVVDDSQLPKDRFSAERLKGVDSTLKIQPAELGDSAMYLCASRTDRSRHTEAFFGQGTRLTVV.

The chain couples TRBV29-1 to TRBJ2-5, with 8 bases that match TRBD1. The assigned J gene may be wrong: the sequence end matches TRBJ2-7 better. This CDR3 contains 14 residues. Germline V lookup: CDR1 SQVTM, CDR2 ANQGSEA. CDR3: CSVSAGTGAYEQYF. Written as DNA, the CDR3 is TGCAGCGTATCAGCCGGGACAGGCGCCTACGAGCAGTACTTC.

This CDR3 reads CAWNALVQETQYF. In DNA, the CDR3 is TGTGCCTGGAATGCGCTAGTTCAGGAGACCCAGTACTTC. The chain carries TRBV30 and TRBJ2-5; D unclear. With 4 bases removed from V and 5 bases from J, the gap between germline ends came to 14 bases. The CDR3 has 13 amino acids. The germline CDR1 and CDR2 sequences are GTSNPN and SVGIG (reference sequence).

This clone was detected only a few times. Here the CDR3 DNA reads TGCGCCAGCAGCTTGTTGGGGGCCCCCCACGAGCAGTACTTC. This gives the protein CASSLLGAPHEQYF. This chain uses TRBV5-1 with TRBJ2-7; TRBD1 might be the D (6 bases). The CDR3 is 14 residues long. V lost 1 base, J lost 5 bases, and 13 bases lay in between. CDR1 is SGHRS and CDR2 is YFSETQ in the germline V gene.

CDR3 nucleotides: TGTGCCAGCAGTGAAGTGGGACAGATGAGGGGCATTCAGTACTTC. Translated, it gives CASSEVGQMRGIQYF. The chain couples TRBV6-1 to TRBJ2-4; 7 bases agree with TRBD1. With V trimmed by 1 base and J by 9 bases, 9 bases remained unmatched. The CDR3 has 15 amino acids. From germline, CDR1 is MNHNS and CDR2 SASEGT.

V and J are TRBV18 and TRBJ2-4, with 9 bases that match TRBD1. Germline loops: CDR1 KGHSH, CDR2 LQKENI. The V and J ends lost 3 bases and 7 bases, in that order; junction bases with no gene match: 7. This CDR3 has 15 amino acids. The CDR3: CASSPKGQGRNIQYF. CDR3 DNA: TGTGCCAGCTCACCCAAGGGACAGGGTCGGAACATTCAGTACTTC.